These T cell receptor beta chains were read from a single sample in a study of blood T cell repertoires in COVID-19. Clones were read by immunoSEQ multiplex PCR, and TCRdb kept only the in-frame ones, dropping some. The repertoire holds around 200,000 clones, with 75% to 90% as singletons. The material sequenced was peripheral blood. These receptors all come from a human donor in a cohort sampled during active COVID-19. Both conserved end residues are part of each CDR3. The D gene is left open where the match is weak. Size is stated for part of the rows, as once, few or many counts, or as a class when the clone is expanded.

cdr3_nt: TGTGCCAGCAGTTCGGTAGCCAAAAACATTCAGTACTTC; cdr3_aa: CASSSVAKNIQYF; j_call: TRBJ2-4; clone_size: .; d_call: .; v_call: TRBV27
cdr3_nt: TGCAGCGTTGAAGATGGGCCGCTGACGGATACGCAGTATTTT; cdr3_aa: CSVEDGPLTDTQYF; j_call: TRBJ2-3; clone_size: .; d_call: .; v_call: TRBV29-1
cdr3_nt: TGTGCCAGCAGCTTGGCTAGCGGGAGGTACTCCTACAATGAGCAGTTCTTC; cdr3_aa: CASSLASGRYSYNEQFF; j_call: TRBJ2-1; clone_size: .; d_call: TRBD2; v_call: TRBV7-2
cdr3_nt: TGTGCCAGCAGGGGAGTTGCTTGGGGACAGGGGGGGTCGGAGCAGTACTTC; cdr3_aa: CASRGVAWGQGGSEQYF; j_call: TRBJ2-7; clone_size: .; d_call: TRBD1; v_call: TRBV28
cdr3_nt: TGTGCCAGCAGCCGCGGACTAGCGGGAGGGTCAGATACGCAGTATTTT; cdr3_aa: CASSRGLAGGSDTQYF; j_call: TRBJ2-3; clone_size: .; d_call: TRBD2; v_call: TRBV7-8
cdr3_nt: TGTGCCAGCAGCTTCTGGTCTAGCGGGTTGACAGATACGCAGTATTTT; cdr3_aa: CASSFWSSGLTDTQYF; j_call: TRBJ2-3; clone_size: .; d_call: TRBD2; v_call: TRBV5-5
cdr3_nt: TGTGCCAGCAGCTTAGACCTACAGGGGTTGTTTGGAAACACCATATATTTT; cdr3_aa: CASSLDLQGLFGNTIYF; j_call: TRBJ1-3; clone_size: .; d_call: TRBD1; v_call: TRBV11-2
cdr3_nt: TGTGCCTGGAGCCTGACCGGGGGGGGTTATCAGCCCCAGCATTTT; cdr3_aa: CAWSLTGGGYQPQHF; j_call: TRBJ1-5; clone_size: .; d_call: .; v_call: TRBV30
cdr3_nt: TGCAGCGTTCGTATTAGTGGGGGGGATAGCAATCAGCCCCAGCATTTT; cdr3_aa: CSVRISGGDSNQPQHF; j_call: TRBJ1-5; clone_size: .; d_call: .; v_call: TRBV29-1
cdr3_nt: TGTGCCAGCAGCAACCGGGGACTAGCGGGAGGGCCGGGGAATGAGCAGTTCTTC; cdr3_aa: CASSNRGLAGGPGNEQFF; j_call: TRBJ2-1; clone_size: .; d_call: TRBD2; v_call: TRBV28
cdr3_nt: TGCAGCGTTGAGCAGGGGACCACCTACGAGCAGTACTTC; cdr3_aa: CSVEQGTTYEQYF; j_call: TRBJ2-7; clone_size: .; d_call: .; v_call: TRBV29-1
cdr3_nt: TGTGCCAGCAGTTCGCGGACAGCAACTAATGAAAAACTGTTTTTT; cdr3_aa: CASSSRTATNEKLFF; j_call: TRBJ1-4; clone_size: many; d_call: .; v_call: TRBV27
cdr3_nt: TGTGCCATCATGTGGACTAGCGGGGAGGGAAGCAATGAGCAGTTCTTC; cdr3_aa: CAIMWTSGEGSNEQFF; j_call: TRBJ2-1; clone_size: .; d_call: TRBD2; v_call: TRBV10-3
cdr3_nt: TGTGCCAGCAGCCCAGCGCGGGGTCAGCCCCAGCATTTT; cdr3_aa: CASSPARGQPQHF; j_call: TRBJ1-5; clone_size: few; d_call: .; v_call: TRBV11-2
cdr3_nt: TGTGCCAGCAGGTGGCCAGGGGGCACTGAAGCTTTCTTT; cdr3_aa: CASRWPGGTEAFF; j_call: TRBJ1-1; clone_size: .; d_call: TRBD1; v_call: TRBV6-5
cdr3_nt: TGTGCCAGCAGCTTAACTAGCGGGAGCTACGAGCAGTACTTC; cdr3_aa: CASSLTSGSYEQYF; j_call: TRBJ2-7; clone_size: .; d_call: TRBD2; v_call: TRBV7-2
cdr3_nt: TGTGCCAGCAGCTTATCGGGGGAATGGACCGCTGAAGCTTTCTTT; cdr3_aa: CASSLSGEWTAEAFF; j_call: TRBJ1-1; clone_size: .; d_call: .; v_call: TRBV11-2
cdr3_nt: TGTGCCAGCAGGATACAGGGCTACGAGCAGTACTTC; cdr3_aa: CASRIQGYEQYF; j_call: TRBJ2-7; clone_size: .; d_call: .; v_call: TRBV28
cdr3_nt: TGCGCCAGCAGCCTTCCCGACAGGGATTCGCAAAAACTGTTTTTT; cdr3_aa: CASSLPDRDSQKLFF; j_call: TRBJ1-4; clone_size: .; d_call: TRBD1; v_call: TRBV4-1
cdr3_nt: TGTGCCAGCAGTTACTCGGGCCTAGCGGGGAGCTCCTACGAGCAGTACTTC; cdr3_aa: CASSYSGLAGSSYEQYF; j_call: TRBJ2-7; clone_size: .; d_call: TRBD2; v_call: TRBV6-2/TRBV6-3
cdr3_nt: TGTGCCAGTAGTATAGTCGACAGGGACACCGGGGAGCTGTTTTTT; cdr3_aa: CASSIVDRDTGELFF; j_call: TRBJ2-2; clone_size: .; d_call: TRBD1; v_call: TRBV19
cdr3_nt: TGTGCCAGCACCCGGACAGGGTACGAGCAGTACTTC; cdr3_aa: CASTRTGYEQYF; j_call: TRBJ2-7; clone_size: .; d_call: TRBD1; v_call: TRBV25-1
cdr3_nt: TGTGCCAGCAGCTTTCAGGGGAACACTGAAGCTTTCTTT; cdr3_aa: CASSFQGNTEAFF; j_call: TRBJ1-1; clone_size: .; d_call: .; v_call: TRBV7-9
cdr3_nt: TGTGCCACCAGCAGAGAGAGGGAGACCCAGTACTTC; cdr3_aa: CATSRERETQYF; j_call: TRBJ2-5; clone_size: once; d_call: .; v_call: TRBV15
cdr3_nt: TGTGCCAGCAGTGAGGGGCCTCCCTCTGGAAACACCATATATTTT; cdr3_aa: CASSEGPPSGNTIYF; j_call: TRBJ1-3; clone_size: .; d_call: .; v_call: TRBV2
cdr3_nt: TGTGCCAGCAGCGTAGAGACTAGCGGGAACTACGAGCAGTACTTC; cdr3_aa: CASSVETSGNYEQYF; j_call: TRBJ2-7; clone_size: .; d_call: TRBD2; v_call: TRBV9
cdr3_nt: TGTGCCAGCAGCAGGGGCGGGGGCGGCGAGCAGTACTTC; cdr3_aa: CASSRGGGGEQYF; j_call: TRBJ2-7; clone_size: .; d_call: .; v_call: TRBV6-5
cdr3_nt: TGTGCCAGCAGTTACCAGGGAAATCAGCCCCAGCATTTT; cdr3_aa: CASSYQGNQPQHF; j_call: TRBJ1-5; clone_size: .; d_call: .; v_call: TRBV6-2/TRBV6-3
cdr3_nt: TGTGCCAGCAGCAACCGGGACAGAATAACTTACGAGCAGTACTTC; cdr3_aa: CASSNRDRITYEQYF; j_call: TRBJ2-7; clone_size: few; d_call: TRBD1; v_call: TRBV5-4
cdr3_nt: TGTGCCAGCTCACCACGAGGGGGCAACACTGAAGCTTTCTTT; cdr3_aa: CASSPRGGNTEAFF; j_call: TRBJ1-1; clone_size: .; d_call: TRBD1; v_call: TRBV18
cdr3_nt: TGTGCCAGCAGCTTAGGCGGGGGAAGAGAGACCCAGTACTTC; cdr3_aa: CASSLGGGRETQYF; j_call: TRBJ2-5; clone_size: .; d_call: TRBD2; v_call: TRBV7-8
cdr3_nt: TGTGCCAGCAGCTGGGACAGGGCTAACTATGGCTACACCTTC; cdr3_aa: CASSWDRANYGYTF; j_call: TRBJ1-2; clone_size: .; d_call: TRBD1; v_call: TRBV7-2
cdr3_nt: TGTGCCAGCAGCCAAGAGGCCAGCGGGAGCTATGAGCAGTTCTTC; cdr3_aa: CASSQEASGSYEQFF; j_call: TRBJ2-1; clone_size: .; d_call: TRBD2; v_call: TRBV4-2
cdr3_nt: TGTGCCAGCTCACCGATGGACAGGGCGAACGGCTACACCTTC; cdr3_aa: CASSPMDRANGYTF; j_call: TRBJ1-2; clone_size: once; d_call: TRBD1; v_call: TRBV18
cdr3_nt: TGTGCCTGGCGGGGGGGTCCCGGCAATCAGCCCCAGCATTTT; cdr3_aa: CAWRGGPGNQPQHF; j_call: TRBJ1-5; clone_size: .; d_call: .; v_call: TRBV30
cdr3_nt: TGTGCCAGCAGCCGAGCGGTTGCGGCTAATGAAAAACTGTTTTTT; cdr3_aa: CASSRAVAANEKLFF; j_call: TRBJ1-4; clone_size: once; d_call: .; v_call: TRBV11-1
cdr3_nt: TGTGCCAGCAGTTTGGGTCCCCACAGCTCCTACAATGAGCAGTTCTTC; cdr3_aa: CASSLGPHSSYNEQFF; j_call: TRBJ2-1; clone_size: .; d_call: .; v_call: TRBV27
cdr3_nt: TGTGCCAGCAGCCAATCAGGGGCCGCAGCACCCCTCCACTTT; cdr3_aa: CASSQSGAAAPLHF; j_call: TRBJ1-6; clone_size: .; d_call: .; v_call: TRBV6-6
cdr3_nt: TGCGCCAGCAGCCCTCCCTCAGGGGTAGACAACTATGGCTACACCTTC; cdr3_aa: CASSPPSGVDNYGYTF; j_call: TRBJ1-2; clone_size: .; d_call: .; v_call: TRBV4-1
cdr3_nt: TGCGCCAGCAGCCCTACAGGGCTACAGGAAAAACTGTTTTTT; cdr3_aa: CASSPTGLQEKLFF; j_call: TRBJ1-4; clone_size: .; d_call: .; v_call: TRBV5-1
cdr3_nt: TGTGCCAGCAGCCCCGCGCCTAACAATGAGCAGTTCTTC; cdr3_aa: CASSPAPNNEQFF; j_call: TRBJ2-1; clone_size: many; d_call: .; v_call: TRBV6-4
cdr3_nt: TGTGCCAGCAGCCAAGAACTAGCGGCCTACGAGCAGTACTTC; cdr3_aa: CASSQELAAYEQYF; j_call: TRBJ2-7; clone_size: .; d_call: TRBD2; v_call: TRBV4-2
cdr3_nt: TGCGCCAGCAGTGAAGCGCCAAAGCGGGGAGCTGTTTTT; cdr3_aa: CASSEAPKRGAVF; j_call: TRBJ2-2; clone_size: .; d_call: TRBD2; v_call: TRBV2
cdr3_nt: TGCGCCAGCAGCCAAGATCGGACAGTGGAGGGCTACACCTTC; cdr3_aa: CASSQDRTVEGYTF; j_call: TRBJ1-2; clone_size: .; d_call: .; v_call: TRBV4-3
cdr3_nt: TGTGCCAGCAGTGAGAGCGCAGTTTACGAGCAGTACTTC; cdr3_aa: CASSESAVYEQYF; j_call: TRBJ2-7; clone_size: few; d_call: .; v_call: TRBV6-1
cdr3_nt: TGTGCCAGCAGCTTGGGGGGGGGCTCCTACAATGAGCAGTTCTTC; cdr3_aa: CASSLGGGSYNEQFF; j_call: TRBJ2-1; clone_size: .; d_call: TRBD2; v_call: TRBV5-4
cdr3_nt: TGTGCCAGCAGTTTGACAGGGAGGTATGGCTACACCTTC; cdr3_aa: CASSLTGRYGYTF; j_call: TRBJ1-2; clone_size: .; d_call: TRBD1; v_call: TRBV28
cdr3_nt: TGTGCCAGCTCGCCGGGACAACAAGAGACCCAGTACTTC; cdr3_aa: CASSPGQQETQYF; j_call: TRBJ2-5; clone_size: .; d_call: .; v_call: TRBV18
cdr3_nt: TGTGCCAGCAGTTACTCGGACGGAGGAGGCTATGGCTACACCTTC; cdr3_aa: CASSYSDGGGYGYTF; j_call: TRBJ1-2; clone_size: few; d_call: .; v_call: TRBV6-5
cdr3_nt: TGCGCCAGCGGTGAACAGGGGGCCGGCGGAAACACCATATATTTT; cdr3_aa: CASGEQGAGGNTIYF; j_call: TRBJ1-3; clone_size: .; d_call: TRBD1; v_call: TRBV5-1
cdr3_nt: TGTGCCAGCAGCTCCCCGGCGGCCCTTAGGCCAGATACGCAGTATTTT; cdr3_aa: CASSSPAALRPDTQYF; j_call: TRBJ2-3; clone_size: once; d_call: .; v_call: TRBV5-6